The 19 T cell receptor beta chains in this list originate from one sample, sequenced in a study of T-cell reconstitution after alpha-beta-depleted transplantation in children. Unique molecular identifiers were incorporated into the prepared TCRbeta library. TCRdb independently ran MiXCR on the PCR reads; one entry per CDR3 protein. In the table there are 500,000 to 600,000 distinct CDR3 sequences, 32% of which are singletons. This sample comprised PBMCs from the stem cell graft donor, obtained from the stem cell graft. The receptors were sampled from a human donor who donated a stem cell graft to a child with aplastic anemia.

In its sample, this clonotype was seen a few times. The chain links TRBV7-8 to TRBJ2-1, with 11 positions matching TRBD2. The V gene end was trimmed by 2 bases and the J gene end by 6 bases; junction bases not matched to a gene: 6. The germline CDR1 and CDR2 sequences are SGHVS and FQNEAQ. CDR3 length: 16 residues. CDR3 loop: CASSLTLAGVSNEQFF. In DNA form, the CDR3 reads TGTGCCAGCAGCTTAACACTAGCGGGAGTCTCCAATGAGCAGTTCTTC. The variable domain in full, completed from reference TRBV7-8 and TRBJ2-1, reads GAGVSQSPRYKVAKRGQDVALRCDPISGHVSLFWYQQALGQGPEFLTYFQNEAQLDKSGLPSDRFFAERPEGSVSTLKIQRTQQEDSAVYLCASSLTLAGVSNEQFFGPGTRLTVL.

The CDR3 region is CASSLDLIRVGTEQFF. The CDR3 region has the DNA TGTGCCAGCAGCTTAGATCTAATACGGGTCGGCACTGAGCAGTTCTTC. The chain has TRBV11-2 and TRBJ2-1; D uncertain. The CDR3 has 16 amino acids. CDR1 is SGHAT, CDR2 FQNNGV, per germline. With 0 bases removed from V and 9 bases from J, the gap between germline ends came to 18 bases.

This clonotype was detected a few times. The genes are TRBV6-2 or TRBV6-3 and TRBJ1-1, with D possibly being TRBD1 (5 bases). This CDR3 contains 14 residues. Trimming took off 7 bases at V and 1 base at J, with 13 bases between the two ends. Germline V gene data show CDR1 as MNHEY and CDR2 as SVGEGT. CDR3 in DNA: TGTGCCAGCACCACAGGACTCTGGAACACTGAAGCTTTCTTT. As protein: CASTTGLWNTEAFF.

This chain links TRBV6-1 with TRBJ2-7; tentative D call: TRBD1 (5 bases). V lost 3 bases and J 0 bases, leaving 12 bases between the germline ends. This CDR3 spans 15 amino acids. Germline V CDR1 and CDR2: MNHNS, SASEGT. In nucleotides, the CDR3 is TGTGCCAGCAGTGAGCCAGGGAAGAGCTCCTACGAGCAGTACGTC. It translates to CASSEPGKSSYEQYV.

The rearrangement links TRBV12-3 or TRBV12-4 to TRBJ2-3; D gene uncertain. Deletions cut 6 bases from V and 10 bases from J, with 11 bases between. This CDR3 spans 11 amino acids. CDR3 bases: TGTGCCAGCAGAACTAAGCAATCGCAGTATTTT. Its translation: CASRTKQSQYF.

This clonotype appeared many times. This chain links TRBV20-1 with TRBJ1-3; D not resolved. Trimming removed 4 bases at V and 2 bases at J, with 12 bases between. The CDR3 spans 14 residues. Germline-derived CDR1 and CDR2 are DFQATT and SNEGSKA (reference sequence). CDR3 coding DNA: TGCAGTGCTACCCGGGGTGCAGCTGGAAACACCATATATTTT. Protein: CSATRGAAGNTIYF.

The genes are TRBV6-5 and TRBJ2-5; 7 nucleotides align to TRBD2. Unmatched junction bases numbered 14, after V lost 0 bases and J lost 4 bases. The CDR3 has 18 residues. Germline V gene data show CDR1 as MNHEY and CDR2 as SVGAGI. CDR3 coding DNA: TGTGCCAGCAGTTACTCACCTACGGGCGCGGGAGTGTCAGAGACCCAGTACTTC. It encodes CASSYSPTGAGVSETQYF.

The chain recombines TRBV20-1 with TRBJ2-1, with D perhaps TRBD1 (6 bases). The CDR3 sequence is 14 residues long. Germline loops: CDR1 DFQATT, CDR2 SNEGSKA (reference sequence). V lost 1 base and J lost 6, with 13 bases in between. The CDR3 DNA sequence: TGCAGTGCTAGAGGGACAGAAAGCGGCAATGAGCAGTTCTTC. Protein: CSARGTESGNEQFF.

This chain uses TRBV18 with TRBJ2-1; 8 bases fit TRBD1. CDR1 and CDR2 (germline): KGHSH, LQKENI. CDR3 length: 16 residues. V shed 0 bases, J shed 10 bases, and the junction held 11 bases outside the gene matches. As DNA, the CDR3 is TGTGCCAGCTCACCACCGGACAGGGCATTTTTCGACGAGCAGTTCTTC. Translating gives CASSPPDRAFFDEQFF.

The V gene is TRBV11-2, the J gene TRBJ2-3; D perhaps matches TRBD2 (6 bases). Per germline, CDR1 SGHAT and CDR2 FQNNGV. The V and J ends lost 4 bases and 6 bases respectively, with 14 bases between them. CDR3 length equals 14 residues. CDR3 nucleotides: TGTGCCAGCAGCTCAAGACTAGTTCTGGATACGCAGTATTTT. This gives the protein CASSSRLVLDTQYF.

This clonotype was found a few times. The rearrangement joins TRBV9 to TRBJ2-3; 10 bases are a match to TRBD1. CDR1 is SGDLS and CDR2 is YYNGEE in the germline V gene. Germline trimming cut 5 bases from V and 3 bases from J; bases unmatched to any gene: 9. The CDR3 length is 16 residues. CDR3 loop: CASSEFGTGATDTQYF. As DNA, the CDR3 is TGTGCCAGCAGTGAATTCGGGACAGGGGCTACAGATACGCAGTATTTT.

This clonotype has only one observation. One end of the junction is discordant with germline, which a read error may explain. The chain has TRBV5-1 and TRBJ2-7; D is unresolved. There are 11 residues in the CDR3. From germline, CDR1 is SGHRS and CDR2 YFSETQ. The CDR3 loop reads CASSSSYEQHF. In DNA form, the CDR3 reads TGCGCCAGCAGTTCTTCCTACGAGCAGCACTTC.

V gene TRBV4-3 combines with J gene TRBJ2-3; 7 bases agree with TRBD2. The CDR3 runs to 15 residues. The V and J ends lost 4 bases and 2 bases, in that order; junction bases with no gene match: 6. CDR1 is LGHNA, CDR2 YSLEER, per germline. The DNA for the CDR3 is TGCGCCAGCAGCCCCGGACGGGAGGTCACAGATACGCAGTATTTT. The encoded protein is CASSPGREVTDTQYF.

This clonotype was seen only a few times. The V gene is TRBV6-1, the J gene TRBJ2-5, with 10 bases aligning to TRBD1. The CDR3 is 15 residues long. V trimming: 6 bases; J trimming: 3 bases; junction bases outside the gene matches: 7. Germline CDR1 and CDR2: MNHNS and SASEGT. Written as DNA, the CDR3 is TGTGCCAGCAGCGTCCCCGGGACAGGGGAAGAGACCCAGTACTTC. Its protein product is CASSVPGTGEETQYF.

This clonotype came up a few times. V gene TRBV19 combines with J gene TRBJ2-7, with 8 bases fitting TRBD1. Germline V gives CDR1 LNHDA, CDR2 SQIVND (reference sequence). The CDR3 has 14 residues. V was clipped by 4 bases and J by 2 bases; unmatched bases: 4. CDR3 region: CASSRGTGAYEQYV. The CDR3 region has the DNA TGTGCCAGTAGTAGAGGGACAGGAGCCTACGAGCAGTACGTC.

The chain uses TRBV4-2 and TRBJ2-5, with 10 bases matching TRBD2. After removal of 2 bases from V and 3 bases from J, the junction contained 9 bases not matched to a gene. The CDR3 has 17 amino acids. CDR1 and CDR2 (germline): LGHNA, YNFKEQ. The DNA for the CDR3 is TGTGCCAGCAGCCAAAGCGGGAGGGCCCTCAGCGAAGAGACCCAGTACTTC. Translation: CASSQSGRALSEETQYF.

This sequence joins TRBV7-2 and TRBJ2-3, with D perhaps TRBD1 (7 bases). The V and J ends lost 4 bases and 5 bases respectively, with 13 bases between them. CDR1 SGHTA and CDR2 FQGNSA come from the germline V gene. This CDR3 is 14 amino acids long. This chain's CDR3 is CASSSARGVDTQYF. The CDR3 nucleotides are TGTGCCAGCAGCTCCGCCAGGGGGGTAGATACGCAGTATTTT.

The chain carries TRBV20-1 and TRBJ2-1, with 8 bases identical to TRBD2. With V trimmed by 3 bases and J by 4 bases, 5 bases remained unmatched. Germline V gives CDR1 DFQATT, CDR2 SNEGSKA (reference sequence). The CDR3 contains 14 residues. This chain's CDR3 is CSARTGRGYNEQFF. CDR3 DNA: TGCAGTGCTAGGACCGGGAGGGGGTACAATGAGCAGTTCTTC.

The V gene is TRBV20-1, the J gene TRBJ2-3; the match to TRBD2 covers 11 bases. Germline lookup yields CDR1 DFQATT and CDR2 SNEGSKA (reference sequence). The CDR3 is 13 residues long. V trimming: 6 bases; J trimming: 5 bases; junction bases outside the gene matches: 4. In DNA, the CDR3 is TGCAGTGCACCGCTAGCGGGAGGAGATACGCAGTATTTT. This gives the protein CSAPLAGGDTQYF.